This is a list of T cell receptor beta chains from one sample in a study of molecular identifiers for immune sequencing clone quantification. TCRdb recomputed calls from the PCR reads with MiXCR, one row per CDR3 protein. Of approximately 9,000 distinct CDR3 sequences in the sample, approximately 14% are singletons; the top ten hold approximately 1.5%. The sequenced sample consisted of naive CD8+ T cells from blood, with Jurkat cell RNA spiked in. These receptors were collected from a human donor in good health. Some libraries in this study had Jurkat cell RNA spiked in. CDR3s include the opening cysteine and the closing phenylalanine or tryptophan. The order of the fields is V gene, D gene, J gene, clone size, CDR3 DNA, CDR3 protein. The D gene is left open where the match is weak. A row's size may be missing; if present it is once, few, many or a size class.

v_gene: TRBV5-5
d_gene: TRBD2
j_gene: TRBJ2-1
abundance: medium-sized
CDR3nt: TGTGCCAGCAGCTTGGTACTAGCGGGAGCGGTAGGTCCCAATGAGCAGTTCTTC
CDR3aa: CASSLVLAGAVGPNEQFF

v_gene: TRBV6-6
d_gene: -
j_gene: TRBJ2-7
abundance: medium-sized
CDR3nt: -
CDR3aa: CASSTSHGQGLYEQYF

v_gene: TRBV6-2/TRBV6-3
d_gene: -
j_gene: TRBJ1-2
abundance: -
CDR3nt: TGTGCCAGCAGTTCCCTGCCGAAGGGCGTATACTATGGCTACACCTTC
CDR3aa: CASSSLPKGVYYGYTF

v_gene: TRBV15
d_gene: TRBD2
j_gene: TRBJ2-3
abundance: many
CDR3nt: TGTGCCACCAGCAGAGAAAGGACTAGCCTGGCAGATACGCAGTATTTT
CDR3aa: CATSRERTSLADTQYF

v_gene: TRBV19
d_gene: -
j_gene: TRBJ2-1
abundance: many
CDR3nt: TGTGCCAGTAGTATTAGTTTGTACAATGAGCAGTTCTTC
CDR3aa: CASSISLYNEQFF

v_gene: TRBV7-8
d_gene: -
j_gene: TRBJ2-1
abundance: many
CDR3nt: TGTGCCAGCAGCTTGACGAAGGGTCGTCAGTTCTTC
CDR3aa: CASSLTKGRQFF

v_gene: TRBV28
d_gene: TRBD2
j_gene: TRBJ2-7
abundance: medium-sized
CDR3nt: TGTGCCAGCAGCTATCGCTTAGCGGGGAGCGCCGAGCAGTACTTC
CDR3aa: CASSYRLAGSAEQYF

v_gene: TRBV27
d_gene: TRBD1
j_gene: TRBJ1-1
abundance: many
CDR3nt: TGTGCCAGCAGTCTCGGACAGGGCGTTACTGAAGCTTTCTTT
CDR3aa: CASSLGQGVTEAFF

v_gene: TRBV19
d_gene: TRBD2
j_gene: TRBJ2-3
abundance: -
CDR3nt: TGTGCCAGTAGGAGTTTTATCGGGATTAGCGGGAGCCCGAGCACAGATACGCAGTATTTT
CDR3aa: CASRSFIGISGSPSTDTQYF

v_gene: TRBV5-6
d_gene: -
j_gene: TRBJ2-7
abundance: medium-sized
CDR3nt: TGTGCCAGCAGCTTTTCGTCCAGGGCCTACGAGCAGTACTTC
CDR3aa: CASSFSSRAYEQYF

v_gene: TRBV5-3
d_gene: -
j_gene: TRBJ2-1
abundance: -
CDR3nt: TGTGCCAGCAGCTACAGATCGCAGGGACTGAGTATAGAGCAGTTCTTC
CDR3aa: CASSYRSQGLSIEQFF

v_gene: TRBV28
d_gene: TRBD1
j_gene: TRBJ1-5
abundance: many
CDR3nt: TGTGCCAGCAGTACGGGACAGTATAGCAATCAGCCCCAGCATTTT
CDR3aa: CASSTGQYSNQPQHF

v_gene: TRBV28
d_gene: TRBD1
j_gene: TRBJ2-3
abundance: medium-sized
CDR3nt: TGTGCCAGCAGTTCAGAGAGGAGAGGGACAGATAGCACAGATACGCAGTATTTT
CDR3aa: CASSSERRGTDSTDTQYF

v_gene: TRBV30
d_gene: -
j_gene: TRBJ2-3
abundance: many
CDR3nt: TGTGCCTGGAGTGTAGGGCTGGGGGCGAGAGCAGATACGCAGTATTTT
CDR3aa: CAWSVGLGARADTQYF

v_gene: TRBV4-3
d_gene: -
j_gene: TRBJ2-2
abundance: -
CDR3nt: TGCGCCAGCAACCCAGATGGGCACGAGCCGTTTTTT
CDR3aa: CASNPDGHEPFF

v_gene: TRBV6-6
d_gene: TRBD1
j_gene: TRBJ2-7
abundance: many
CDR3nt: TGTGCCAGCAGTTACTCGATCCTGGGACAGGACTCCTACGAGCAGTACTTC
CDR3aa: CASSYSILGQDSYEQYF

v_gene: TRBV27
d_gene: -
j_gene: TRBJ1-1
abundance: medium-sized
CDR3nt: TGTGCCAGCAGTTTATTACATGAGAACACTGAAGCTTTCTTT
CDR3aa: CASSLLHENTEAFF

v_gene: TRBV4-1
d_gene: TRBD2
j_gene: TRBJ2-7
abundance: many
CDR3nt: TGCGCCAGCAGCCAGATAACTAGCGGCTCCTACGAGCAGTACTTC
CDR3aa: CASSQITSGSYEQYF

v_gene: TRBV20-1
d_gene: -
j_gene: TRBJ2-4
abundance: medium-sized
CDR3nt: TGCAGTGCTAGAGTACAGGGAAACATTCAGTACTTC
CDR3aa: CSARVQGNIQYF

v_gene: TRBV7-9
d_gene: TRBD2
j_gene: TRBJ2-7
abundance: many
CDR3nt: TGTGCCAGCAGCTTAGGGTCGGGACTAGTCTACGAGCAGTACTTC
CDR3aa: CASSLGSGLVYEQYF

v_gene: TRBV7-9
d_gene: -
j_gene: TRBJ1-4
abundance: medium-sized
CDR3nt: TGTGCCAGCAGCTCCCCGCTGGAAAAACTGTTTTTT
CDR3aa: CASSSPLEKLFF

v_gene: TRBV18
d_gene: -
j_gene: TRBJ2-3
abundance: -
CDR3nt: TGTGCCAGTTCACCCCGCGACAGCAGCACAGATACGCAGTATTTT
CDR3aa: CASSPRDSSTDTQYF

v_gene: TRBV11-2
d_gene: TRBD1
j_gene: TRBJ2-3
abundance: medium-sized
CDR3nt: TGTGCCAGCAACAAGGGGGCGCAGGCCCCTCCCGGCACAGATACGCAGTATTTT
CDR3aa: CASNKGAQAPPGTDTQYF

v_gene: TRBV4-3
d_gene: -
j_gene: TRBJ2-4
abundance: many
CDR3nt: TGCGCCAGCAGCCAAGATCTTGTGGGGGCCAAAAACATTCAGTACTTC
CDR3aa: CASSQDLVGAKNIQYF

v_gene: TRBV6-2/TRBV6-3
d_gene: -
j_gene: TRBJ2-3
abundance: medium-sized
CDR3nt: TGTGCCAGCGTAAAGGCAGATACGCAGTATTTT
CDR3aa: CASVKADTQYF

v_gene: TRBV29-1
d_gene: -
j_gene: TRBJ2-2
abundance: medium-sized
CDR3nt: TGCAGCGGAGCGGACACCGGGGAGCTGTTTTTT
CDR3aa: CSGADTGELFF

v_gene: TRBV7-6
d_gene: -
j_gene: TRBJ2-6
abundance: medium-sized
CDR3nt: TGTGCCAGCAGCCCCTTAGTCGTCGGGGCCAACGTCCTGACTTTC
CDR3aa: CASSPLVVGANVLTF

v_gene: TRBV6-2/TRBV6-3
d_gene: -
j_gene: TRBJ2-5
abundance: medium-sized
CDR3nt: TGTGCCAGCAGCCCCGGCATTGTGTACCAAGAGACCCAGTACTTC
CDR3aa: CASSPGIVYQETQYF

v_gene: TRBV29-1
d_gene: -
j_gene: TRBJ2-1
abundance: medium-sized
CDR3nt: TGCAGCGTTGAAGACCAGGCGGGGTACAATGAGCAGTTCTTC
CDR3aa: CSVEDQAGYNEQFF

v_gene: TRBV4-3
d_gene: -
j_gene: TRBJ2-7
abundance: medium-sized
CDR3nt: TGCGCCAGCAGCCAAGTGAAGGGGAGCTCCTACGAGCAGTACTTC
CDR3aa: CASSQVKGSSYEQYF

v_gene: TRBV4-3
d_gene: -
j_gene: TRBJ2-6
abundance: -
CDR3nt: TGCGCCAGCCCCCACGCGCGTGGAGGGGCCAACGTCCTGACTTTC
CDR3aa: CASPHARGGANVLTF

v_gene: TRBV7-9
d_gene: -
j_gene: TRBJ2-3
abundance: many
CDR3nt: TGTGCCAGCAGCTTGGGGGGGGCCCGCACAGATACGCAGTATTTT
CDR3aa: CASSLGGARTDTQYF

v_gene: TRBV27
d_gene: -
j_gene: TRBJ2-5
abundance: medium-sized
CDR3nt: TGTGCCAGCAGTTTATTTCTCAACAGGGAGGAGACCCAGTACTTC
CDR3aa: CASSLFLNREETQYF

v_gene: TRBV7-9
d_gene: TRBD1
j_gene: TRBJ2-5
abundance: medium-sized
CDR3nt: TGTGCCAGCAGCTTCAGACAGGGAGCCCAAGAGACCCAGTACTTC
CDR3aa: CASSFRQGAQETQYF

v_gene: TRBV5-4
d_gene: -
j_gene: TRBJ2-7
abundance: many
CDR3nt: TGTGCCAGCAGCTTAACTCAGGGTAGCTACGAGCAGTACTTC
CDR3aa: CASSLTQGSYEQYF

v_gene: TRBV10-3
d_gene: TRBD1
j_gene: TRBJ2-1
abundance: -
CDR3nt: TGTGCCATCAGTGACCCCACTGGTCAGGGGGCAGGTAATGAGCAGTTCTTC
CDR3aa: CAISDPTGQGAGNEQFF

v_gene: TRBV4-3
d_gene: -
j_gene: TRBJ2-2
abundance: medium-sized
CDR3nt: TGCGCCAGCAGCCAAATCCGCAGGGCCCTATCCGGGGAGCTGTTTTTT
CDR3aa: CASSQIRRALSGELFF

v_gene: TRBV2
d_gene: -
j_gene: TRBJ2-1
abundance: medium-sized
CDR3nt: TGTGCCAGGAGGGGCGGATTGTATCAGTTCTTC
CDR3aa: CARRGGLYQFF

v_gene: TRBV11-1
d_gene: -
j_gene: TRBJ2-2
abundance: many
CDR3nt: TGTGCCAGCAGCCCCCGCGGACCGAACACCGGGGAGCTGTTTTTT
CDR3aa: CASSPRGPNTGELFF

v_gene: TRBV6-6
d_gene: TRBD2
j_gene: TRBJ2-3
abundance: many
CDR3nt: TGTGCCAGCAGTAAAGGTAGCGGGAGGGCTCAGGATACGCAGTATTTT
CDR3aa: CASSKGSGRAQDTQYF

v_gene: TRBV18
d_gene: -
j_gene: TRBJ2-1
abundance: -
CDR3nt: TGTGCCAGCTCACCCCCGGTCCCACAAGTGGAGAATGAGCGGTTCTTC
CDR3aa: CASSPPVPQVENERFF

v_gene: TRBV11-2
d_gene: -
j_gene: TRBJ2-7
abundance: medium-sized
CDR3nt: TGTGCCAGCAGCTTACAGGGCGGCTCCTACGAGCAGTACTTC
CDR3aa: CASSLQGGSYEQYF

v_gene: TRBV5-1
d_gene: -
j_gene: TRBJ1-1
abundance: many
CDR3nt: TGCGCCAGCAGCTTGGTTGGGGCAGCCCACACTGAAGCTTTCTTT
CDR3aa: CASSLVGAAHTEAFF

v_gene: TRBV7-8
d_gene: -
j_gene: TRBJ1-6
abundance: -
CDR3nt: TGTGCAAGCAGCTTAGATGGAAATTCGCCCCTCTACTTT
CDR3aa: CASSLDGNSPLYF

v_gene: TRBV7-9
d_gene: -
j_gene: TRBJ2-7
abundance: many
CDR3nt: TGTGCCAGCAGCTTTTTTTCACCCGAGCAGTACTTC
CDR3aa: CASSFFSPEQYF

v_gene: TRBV6-2/TRBV6-3
d_gene: TRBD1
j_gene: TRBJ2-1
abundance: many
CDR3nt: TGTGCCAGCAGTTCCCTGGACAGGGGCCATGAGCAGTTCTTC
CDR3aa: CASSSLDRGHEQFF

v_gene: TRBV6-5
d_gene: TRBD2
j_gene: TRBJ2-3
abundance: medium-sized
CDR3nt: TGTGCCAGCAAATCGAGCGGGGAATCGCAGTATTTT
CDR3aa: CASKSSGESQYF

v_gene: TRBV7-9
d_gene: TRBD2
j_gene: TRBJ2-3
abundance: few
CDR3nt: TGTGCCAGCAGCTTACTGCGGGGGGGAAAAGATACGCAGTATTTT
CDR3aa: CASSLLRGGKDTQYF

v_gene: TRBV7-9
d_gene: -
j_gene: TRBJ2-1
abundance: many
CDR3nt: TGTGCCAGCAGCTTAGACCGCCGAGAGGGTAATGAGCAGTTCTTC
CDR3aa: CASSLDRREGNEQFF

v_gene: TRBV20-1
d_gene: TRBD1
j_gene: TRBJ2-7
abundance: many
CDR3nt: TGCAGTGCTCGGGGACAGGTTAGCTCCTACGAGCAGTACTTC
CDR3aa: CSARGQVSSYEQYF

v_gene: TRBV12-5
d_gene: TRBD1
j_gene: TRBJ2-5
abundance: many
CDR3nt: TGTGCTAGTGGTCTCGAACAGGGGAGAGAGACCCAGTACTTC
CDR3aa: CASGLEQGRETQYF

v_gene: TRBV9
d_gene: -
j_gene: TRBJ2-2
abundance: many
CDR3nt: TGTGCCAGCAGCCCCATCGGCGGGGAGCTGTTTTTT
CDR3aa: CASSPIGGELFF

v_gene: TRBV5-6
d_gene: -
j_gene: TRBJ2-1
abundance: many
CDR3nt: TGTGCCAGCAGGCCGGACTATGGCAATGAGCAGTTCTTC
CDR3aa: CASRPDYGNEQFF

v_gene: TRBV7-9
d_gene: -
j_gene: TRBJ2-7
abundance: medium-sized
CDR3nt: TGTGCCGGCGAAGGGCCCTTAGAGCAGTACTTC
CDR3aa: CAGEGPLEQYF